These 20 T cell receptor beta chains were all obtained from the same sample, sequenced in a study of T cells in Graves' hyperthyroidism and ophthalmopathy. The investigators amplified TCR beta CDR3 regions from RNA transcripts. The TCR CDR3 was amplified in a first-round RT-PCR using the HTBI primer set. TCRdb redid the calling of the multiplex PCR reads with MiXCR, one entry per CDR3 protein. Among around 350,000 distinct CDR3 sequences listed, around 25% were seen once. The sample was blood. Receptor source: a man between 45 and 60 years old with Graves' hyperthyroidism.

The table lists this clonotype with a few counts. J is TRBJ2-7 and V is TRBV18; 7 nucleotides align to TRBD1. Germline CDR1 and CDR2: KGHSH and LQKENI. V trimming: 4 bases; J trimming: 5 bases; junction bases outside the gene matches: 8. This CDR3 spans 14 amino acids. CDR3 DNA sequence: TGTGCCAGCTCACTTACCAGGGGGTTCGACGAGCAGTACTTC. Translation gives CASSLTRGFDEQYF. Using reference TRBV18 and TRBJ2-7 for the parts outside the CDR3, the full variable domain is NAGVMQNPRHLVRRRGQEARLRCSPMKGHSHVYWYRQLPEEGLKFMVYLQKENIIDESGMPKERFSAEFPKEGPSILRIQQVVRGDSAAYFCASSLTRGFDEQYFGPGTRLTVT.

In its sample, this clonotype was seen once. V usage is TRBV14 and J usage is TRBJ2-2, with TRBD2 identical over 12 bases. Germline assignment: CDR1 SGHDN and CDR2 FVKESK. The length of the CDR3 is 19 residues. The V gene end was trimmed by 2 bases and the J gene end by 1 base; junction bases not matched to a gene: 8. CDR3 residues: CASSQHPGTSGRNTGELFF. DNA of the CDR3: TGTGCCAGCAGCCAACACCCGGGGACTAGCGGGCGGAACACCGGGGAGCTGTTTTTT. Full variable domain (remainder filled in from reference TRBV14 and TRBJ2-2): EAGVTQFPSHSVIEKGQTVTLRCDPISGHDNLYWYRRVMGKEIKFLLHFVKESKQDESGMPNNRFLAERTGGTYSTLKVQPAELEDSGVYFCASSQHPGTSGRNTGELFFGEGSRLTVL.

The V gene is TRBV30, the J gene TRBJ1-5; D remains ambiguous. CDR1 and CDR2 (germline): GTSNPN, SVGIG (reference sequence). Trimming cost V 4 bases and J 0 bases, with 4 bases left between them. This CDR3 contains 12 residues. DNA for the CDR3: TGTGCCTGGACCCATAGCAATCAGCCCCAGCATTTT. Its protein is CAWTHSNQPQHF.

On this clonotype itself: A read error is possible here, since a much larger clone lies one base away. The chain uses TRBV12-3 or TRBV12-4 and TRBJ2-7, with D hard to call. V lost 7 bases and J 2 bases, leaving 15 bases between the germline ends. The CDR3 is 14 residues long. CDR3 amino acids: CASKREGSPYEQYF. The CDR3 bases are TGTGCCAGCAAAAGGGAAGGGTCACCCTACGAGCAGTACTTC.

This clonotype was seen only a few times. The chain uses TRBV10-3 and TRBJ2-1; D is possibly TRBD1 or TRBD2 (6 bases each). This CDR3 contains 13 residues. CDR1 and CDR2 (germline): ENHRY, SYGVKD. V dropped 4 bases and J dropped 8 bases, with 12 bases sitting between them. CDR3 loop: CAISARGDDEQFF. As DNA, the CDR3 is TGTGCCATCAGTGCGAGGGGGGACGATGAGCAGTTCTTC.

The rearrangement joins TRBV19 to TRBJ2-3; 8 positions agree with TRBD2. This CDR3 has 16 residues. After removal of 1 base from V and 1 base from J, the junction contained 4 bases not matched to a gene. Per the germline V gene, CDR1 is LNHDA and CDR2 is SQIVND (reference sequence). CDR3 coding DNA: TGTGCCAGTAGTATAGCGTCAGCGGGAGGCACAGATACGCAGTATTTT. It translates to CASSIASAGGTDTQYF.

V is TRBV2 and J is TRBJ2-2, with D perhaps TRBD1 or TRBD2 (6 bases each). Trimming took off 7 bases at V and 7 bases at J, with 10 bases between the two ends. Germline CDR1 is SNHLY and CDR2 is FYNNEI. The CDR3 covers 12 residues. The CDR3 reads CASKGGGGELFF. CDR3 nucleotide sequence: TGTGCCAGCAAGGGGGGCGGCGGGGAGCTGTTTTTT.

Concerning this clonotype: One junction end does not reproduce the germline sequence, and a read error may be involved. J is TRBJ2-7 and V is TRBV6-4, with TRBD1 matching 8 bases. The CDR3 loop spans 15 amino acids. The germline CDR1 and CDR2 sequences are MRHNA and SNTAGT. The CDR3 sequence is CARSTQGVFPYEQYF. The CDR3 bases are TGTGCCCGCAGTACACAGGGGGTTTTTCCCTACGAGCAGTACTTC.

The V and J genes are TRBV5-1 and TRBJ2-1; 10 bases align to TRBD2. Unmatched junction bases numbered 7, after V lost 2 bases and J lost 8 bases. From germline, CDR1 is SGHRS and CDR2 YFSETQ. The CDR3 has 15 amino acids. CDR3 loop: CASSFPGTSVHEQFF. The CDR3 nucleotides are TGCGCCAGCAGCTTTCCCGGGACTAGCGTCCATGAGCAGTTCTTC.

In its sample, this clonotype was seen many times. The rearrangement links TRBV7-2 to TRBJ2-3; maybe TRBD1 (8 bases). The V end lost 1 base, the J end lost 2 bases, and 13 bases lay between the germline ends. Germline CDR1 and CDR2: SGHTA and FQGNSA. This CDR3 is 16 amino acids long. The DNA for the CDR3 is TGTGCCAGCAGCTTAGTACAGGGGGGGGCCACAGATACGCAGTATTTT. Its protein is CASSLVQGGATDTQYF.

V usage is TRBV15 and J usage is TRBJ2-7; weak D call: TRBD1 (6 bases). The V end was cut by 6 bases, the J end by 3 bases, with 18 bases between. Germline CDR1 is LNHNV and CDR2 is YYDKDF (reference sequence). The CDR3 totals 15 residues. The CDR3 DNA reads as TGTGCCACCAGTAAAGCCGGGACACTTTTCTACGAGCAGTACTTC. Residues: CATSKAGTLFYEQYF.

This chain joins TRBV6-1 and TRBJ2-1; 12 positions match TRBD2. CDR3 size: 16 residues. Germline CDR1 is MNHNS and CDR2 is SASEGT. V was clipped by 8 bases and J by 8 bases; unmatched bases: 13. The CDR3 is CASPACRLAGDDEQFF. The CDR3, as DNA: TGTGCCAGCCCCGCCTGCAGACTAGCGGGAGATGATGAGCAGTTCTTC.

This clonotype was recorded a few times. The chain couples TRBV20-1 to TRBJ2-2; the D is unclear. Germline loops: CDR1 DFQATT, CDR2 SNEGSKA (reference sequence). The CDR3 contains 11 residues. V dropped 0 bases and J dropped 13 bases, with 9 bases sitting between them. The CDR3 DNA reads TGCAGTGCTAGAGATCACCCTAGGCTGTTTTTT. It is translated as CSARDHPRLFF.

The rearrangement links TRBV24-1 to TRBJ1-2; the match to TRBD1 covers 9 bases. The CDR3 loop spans 14 amino acids. Germline V gives CDR1 KGHDR, CDR2 SFDVKD. The junction had 5 bases not matched to a gene; V was cut back by 3 bases and J by 7 bases. In DNA, the CDR3 is TGTGCCACCAGTGATACGGACAGGGGCCTTGGCTACACCTTC. As protein: CATSDTDRGLGYTF.

Concerning this clonotype itself: A much more abundant neighbour one base away suggests this may be a read error. This chain uses TRBV6-2 or TRBV6-3 with TRBJ2-1, with D perhaps matching TRBD1 (5 bases). Germline V lookup: CDR1 MNHEY, CDR2 SVGEGT. The CDR3 consists of 14 residues. V lost 0 bases and J lost 7, with 10 bases in between. The CDR3 spells CASSYSDSANEQFF. CDR3 nucleotide sequence: TGTGCCAGCAGTTACTCTGACAGCGCAAATGAGCAGTTCTTC.

The V gene is TRBV7-9, the J gene TRBJ1-2; D possibly corresponds to TRBD1 (5 bases). Germline lookup yields CDR1 SEHNR and CDR2 FQNEAQ (reference sequence). CDR3 size: 14 residues. The V gene lost 5 bases and the J gene lost 4 bases, with 14 bases spanning the gap. The CDR3 DNA is TGTGCCAGCAGCGTTAAGGGACGGACCTATGGCTACACCTTC. Amino acids: CASSVKGRTYGYTF. Full variable domain (outside the CDR3, taken from reference TRBV7-9 and TRBJ1-2): DTGVSQNPRHKITKRGQNVTFRCDPISEHNRLYWYRQTLGQGPEFLTYFQNEAQLEKSRLLSDRFSAERPKGSFSTLEIQRTEQGDSAMYLCASSVKGRTYGYTFGSGTRLTVV.

A single count supports this clonotype. The rearrangement uses TRBV18 and TRBJ2-1; a possible D gene is TRBD2 (5 bases). V lost 3 bases to trimming and J lost 0 bases, with 9 bases between them. Germline CDR1 is KGHSH and CDR2 is LQKENI. This CDR3 contains 15 residues. The CDR3 is CASSPAGFSYNEQFF. CDR3 DNA: TGTGCCAGCTCACCGGCGGGTTTCTCCTACAATGAGCAGTTCTTC.

This clonotype has just a few counts. V is TRBV6-6 and J is TRBJ1-1, with D unclear. The CDR3 length is 15 residues. CDR1 is MNHNY and CDR2 is SVGAGI in the germline V gene (reference sequence). Trimming shortened V by 1 base and J by 11 bases, and 20 bases separated the two germline ends. CDR3 residues: CASSYLEGQIFIAFF. CDR3 bases: TGTGCCAGCAGTTACTTAGAGGGTCAGATTTTTATCGCTTTCTTT.

This clonotype was observed many times. The V gene is TRBV11-2, the J gene TRBJ1-2, with 7 bases fitting TRBD1. The germline V gene has CDR1 SGHAT and CDR2 FQNNGV. The CDR3 consists of 16 residues. J lost 4 bases, V lost 4 bases, and 12 bases had no gene match. The CDR3 region is CASSSFSRGGIYGYTF. The DNA for the CDR3 is TGTGCCAGCAGCTCTTTCAGCAGGGGGGGGATCTATGGCTACACCTTC.

This rearrangement joins TRBV5-6 to TRBJ1-2, with a tentative D call TRBD1 (6 bases). V dropped 1 base and J dropped 3 bases, with 7 bases sitting between them. This CDR3 is built from 13 residues. CDR1 and CDR2 from the germline V gene are SGHDT and YYEEEE. CDR3 sequence (DNA): TGTGCCAGCAGCTTGTGGACAGACTATGGCTACACCTTC. Amino acids: CASSLWTDYGYTF.